This is a list of T cell receptor beta chains from one sample in a study of immune characteristics of hereditary and idiopathic chronic pancreatitis. The assay was immunoSEQ multiplex PCR, and TCRdb's table has in-frame clones only and misses some. Seen here are 2,000 or so clones, around 74% observed once, and the top ten hold roughly 17%. Material for sequencing was pancreas tissue with idiopathic chronic pancreatitis. The receptors were sampled from a human donor with chronic pancreatitis. CDR3s include the opening cysteine and the closing phenylalanine or tryptophan. Size tells how often a clone was seen (once, few, many) or the class of an expanded clone, and some rows leave it out.

V	J	size	CDR3
TRBV3-1/TRBV3-2	TRBJ2-1	NA	CASSRDAVNNEQFF
TRBV7-2	TRBJ2-7	NA	CASSLVGQISYEQYF
TRBV20-1	TRBJ2-7	NA	CSASHPSGQGAPYEQYF
TRBV19	TRBJ2-4	NA	CASSIGSGPGATKNIQYF
TRBV24-1	TRBJ2-7	few	CATSDQTGPSRGQYF
TRBV4-3	TRBJ1-6	NA	CASSQVTLDNSPLHF
TRBV3-1/TRBV3-2	TRBJ2-3	NA	CASSQITDRGSDTQYF
TRBV11-3	TRBJ2-2	once	CASSSQGAGELFF
TRBV4-2	TRBJ1-1	NA	CASSQEGHPREAFF
TRBV19	TRBJ2-5	NA	CASSIDGTGFLETQYF
TRBV19	TRBJ1-6	few	CASSPRQTRISYNSPLHF
TRBV7-2	TRBJ2-1	NA	CASSHDTGRHNEQFF
TRBV28	TRBJ2-1	once	CASRLPGLNNEQFF
TRBV24-1	TRBJ2-2	NA	CATSDRTNTGELFF
TRBV7-2	TRBJ2-7	NA	CASSLWQGDHEQYF
TRBV9	TRBJ2-5	NA	CASSVARQGETQYF
TRBV7-7	TRBJ1-1	few	CASSLAFAWLNTEAFF
TRBV12-3/TRBV12-4	TRBJ2-1	NA	CASSLNTLDEQFF
TRBV30	TRBJ1-6	NA	CAWRDSPDSPLHF
TRBV6-1	TRBJ2-7	NA	CASSEESSYEQYF
TRBV9	TRBJ2-7	NA	CASGTGNYEQYF
TRBV7-3	TRBJ1-6	few	CASSRGQGGASPLHF
TRBV4-2	TRBJ2-3	NA	CASSQEFNTDTQYF
TRBV6-5	TRBJ2-5	NA	CASSAQETQYF
TRBV29-1	TRBJ2-5	NA	CSVEWQQETQYF
TRBV27	TRBJ1-3	NA	CASSRTLDSSGNTIYF
TRBV15	TRBJ2-6	NA	CATSREGTGANVLTF
TRBV3-1/TRBV3-2	TRBJ2-6	few	CASSRDSGANVLTF
TRBV3-1/TRBV3-2	TRBJ2-7	NA	CASSPGPFPTEQYF
TRBV2	TRBJ2-3	few	CAGAGRDTQYF
TRBV19	TRBJ2-6	NA	CASSTTSSLLLSGANVLTF
TRBV4-2	TRBJ2-2	NA	CASSQVASGGRNTGELFF
TRBV2	TRBJ2-7	NA	CASNEWPGEPYEQYF
TRBV5-1	TRBJ2-5	NA	CASSFGTSAAETQYF
TRBV28	TRBJ2-7	NA	CASSLGGRKSHYEQYF
TRBV28	TRBJ1-1	NA	CASSSRQGPVYTEAFF
TRBV6-1	TRBJ2-7	NA	CASRQVAGGFSEQYF
TRBV27	TRBJ2-1	NA	CASRAGWIGNEQFF
TRBV6-1	TRBJ2-3	NA	CASSEAWQWGSTDTQYF
TRBV7-2	TRBJ2-1	NA	CASSLASGVGWGEQFF
TRBV7-2	TRBJ1-2	few	CASSPDRGLGYGYTF
TRBV7-8	TRBJ2-7	NA	CASSLYEWTGEPYEQYF
TRBV7-2	TRBJ2-2	NA	CASSLESQGTGELFF
TRBV30	TRBJ1-6	once	CASRQEYNSPLHF
TRBV10-3	TRBJ1-1	NA	CAISYPGQGTTEAFF
TRBV29-1	TRBJ2-5	NA	CSVEIQGLPETQYF
TRBV5-5	TRBJ1-1	NA	CASSSPTGLAFF
TRBV23-1	TRBJ2-5	NA	CASSQLGYGGQETQYF
TRBV6-4	TRBJ2-1	NA	CASSEASGQPNNEQFF
TRBV19	TRBJ1-1	few	CASSRLRTDEAFF
TRBV4-3	TRBJ1-5	few	CASSQDLGQGDQPQHF
TRBV15	TRBJ2-7	NA	CATSRDLSYEQYF
TRBV10-3	TRBJ2-2	once	CAISEDRVWPYTGELFF
TRBV6-5	TRBJ1-2	NA	CASSYSWAGDYGYTF